This T cell receptor beta chain was captured by sequencing in a study of cytomegalovirus exposure and HLA in healthy donors. Points from the study as a whole: The authors enumerated around 150 TCR beta chains as linked to cytomegalovirus. HLA alleles were associated with 15,000 to 20,000 TCR beta sequences in a later analysis at 0.05 false discovery rate.

Concerning this clone itself: Its antigen is still unknown.

Germline CDR1 is MDHEN and CDR2 is SYDVKM. Trimming left V 2 bases short and J 2 bases short, with 9 bases between. The CDR3 contains 14 residues. 60 Vbeta and 13 Jbeta primers were used in PCR. Measured with immunoSEQ multiplex PCR; TCRdb has only the in-frame clones, and not every one. There are approximately 170,000 clones in the sample; roughly two thirds occur only once, and 5.4% lies in the top ten. Sequenced: PBMCs. This TCR was sampled from a woman under 30 in good health and CMV-seropositive. The chain employs TRBV28 and TRBJ1-1; D is undetermined. The CDR3: CASSLTMANTEAFF. The CDR3 nucleotides are TGTGCCAGCAGTTTAACGATGGCCAACACTGAAGCTTTCTTT.